These T cell receptor beta chains were read from a single sample in a study of OX40 agonist ivuxolimab in advanced cancers. The method was immunoSEQ multiplex PCR; TCRdb's version includes in-frame clones alone and lacks a portion of them. The table lists about 64,000 clones, more than 75% of them singletons. The starting material was CD4+ or CD8+ T cells sorted from blood, obtained in a trial of the OX40 agonist ivuxolimab. Receptors were obtained from an adult with an advanced solid tumor such as melanoma, head and neck, liver or kidney cancer. CDR3s include the opening cysteine and the closing phenylalanine or tryptophan. Each record gives: D gene, V gene, J gene, clone size, CDR3 protein, CDR3 DNA. A D gene is named only where the DNA matches it firmly. Clone size is shown for a subset of rows, as once, few, many or a class of expanded clone.

>.|TRBV5-4|TRBJ2-5|once
CASSLAGGVETQYF
TGTGCCAGCAGCTTGGCCGGGGGCGTAGAGACCCAGTACTTC
>TRBD1|TRBV5-8|TRBJ2-1|.
CASSLGQGSYNEQFF
TGTGCCAGCAGCTTGGGACAGGGGTCCTACAATGAGCAGTTCTTC
>.|TRBV30|TRBJ2-5|.
CAWSGAVQETQYF
TGTGCCTGGAGTGGGGCGGTCCAAGAGACCCAGTACTTC
>.|TRBV27|TRBJ2-4|.
CASRENSLQGIQYF
TGTGCCAGCAGGGAGAACTCGCTCCAGGGCATTCAGTACTTC
>.|TRBV7-9|TRBJ2-7|.
CASSNQDRGNEQYF
TGTGCCAGCAGCAATCAAGACCGGGGGAACGAGCAGTACTTC
>.|TRBV5-8|TRBJ2-7|.
CASSSGKDEQYF
TGTGCCAGCAGCTCAGGGAAGGACGAGCAGTACTTC
>TRBD2|TRBV4-1|TRBJ2-3|.
CASSRVTSGRWGDTQYF
TGCGCCAGCAGCCGGGTGACTAGCGGGAGGTGGGGAGATACGCAGTATTTT
>TRBD2|TRBV7-3|TRBJ2-1|once
CASSPGGPNEQFF
TGTGCCAGCAGCCCGGGGGGGCCTAATGAGCAGTTCTTC
>TRBD1|TRBV7-9|TRBJ1-1|.
CASSLWTGLGTEAFF
TGTGCCAGCAGCCTCTGGACAGGTTTGGGCACTGAAGCTTTCTTT
>TRBD2|TRBV7-2|TRBJ2-7|.
CASSPTSGGISSYEQYF
TGTGCCAGCAGTCCTACTAGCGGGGGGATCAGCTCCTACGAGCAGTACTTC
>TRBD1|TRBV5-5|TRBJ1-4|.
CASSLSIFGTASEKLFF
TGTGCCAGCAGCTTGTCAATCTTCGGGACAGCATCTGAAAAACTGTTTTTT
>.|TRBV4-1|TRBJ2-5|once
CASSQVEQETQYF
TGCGCCAGCAGCCAAGTAGAGCAAGAGACCCAGTACTTC
>TRBD1|TRBV30|TRBJ2-1|.
CAWRPLDRVSYNEQFF
TGTGCCTGGAGACCCCTAGACAGGGTTTCCTACAATGAGCAGTTCTTC
>.|TRBV5-6|TRBJ2-1|.
CASSLAGTNNEQFF
TGTGCCAGCAGCCTCGCAGGTACAAACAATGAGCAGTTCTTC
>.|TRBV9|TRBJ2-5|.
CASSVGAGKGGQETQYF
TGTGCCAGCAGCGTAGGGGCAGGGAAAGGGGGCCAAGAGACCCAGTACTTC
>.|TRBV5-1|TRBJ2-1|.
CASSLAGALSYNEQFF
TGCGCCAGCAGCTTGGCTGGGGCCCTCTCCTACAATGAGCAGTTCTTC
>.|TRBV11-2|TRBJ1-5|.
CASSFQPNQPQHF
TGTGCCAGCAGCTTTCAACCCAATCAGCCCCAGCATTTT
>TRBD2|TRBV11-2|TRBJ2-5|once
CASSWGTTQETQYF
TGTGCCAGCAGCTGGGGGACTACTCAAGAGACCCAGTACTTC
>.|TRBV14|TRBJ2-3|.
CASSQDLWGGQSTDTQYF
TGTGCCAGCAGCCAAGATCTCTGGGGCGGACAGAGCACAGATACGCAGTATTTT
>TRBD1|TRBV5-8|TRBJ2-5|.
CASSRTGAQETQYF
TGTGCCAGCAGCCGCACAGGGGCCCAAGAGACCCAGTACTTC
>.|TRBV10-3|TRBJ1-6|.
CAIRAPGGDNSPLHF
TGTGCCATCAGGGCCCCCGGGGGTGATAATTCACCCCTCCACTTT
>TRBD1|TRBV30|TRBJ2-5|.
CAWSQNRGETQYF
TGTGCCTGGAGCCAAAACAGGGGTGAGACCCAGTACTTC
>TRBD1|TRBV29-1|TRBJ1-4|once
CSVRTGGRVSTNEKLFF
TGCAGCGTCCGGACAGGGGGCAGAGTGTCAACTAATGAAAAACTGTTTTTT
>.|TRBV18|TRBJ2-7|.
CASSPFGGGGASYEQYF
TGTGCCAGCTCACCCTTTGGTGGAGGGGGGGCCTCCTACGAGCAGTACTTC
>TRBD1|TRBV6-5|TRBJ1-1|.
CASSYSDRANTEAFF
TGTGCCAGCAGTTACTCCGACAGGGCGAACACTGAAGCTTTCTTT
>.|TRBV28|TRBJ2-6|.
CASSTSSSGANVLTF
TGTGCCAGCAGTACGAGTAGCTCTGGGGCCAACGTCCTGACTTTC
>.|TRBV6-5|TRBJ2-7|once
CASSPDRYEQYF
TGTGCCAGCAGTCCGGACAGATACGAGCAGTACTTC
>.|TRBV6-6|TRBJ2-7|.
CASSWSTGGAFYEQYF
TGTGCCAGCAGTTGGTCTACAGGTGGGGCCTTCTACGAGCAGTACTTC
>.|TRBV18|TRBJ1-2|once
CASTKPTRVNYGYTF
TGTGCCAGCACAAAGCCTACCAGGGTTAACTATGGCTACACCTTC
>.|TRBV27|TRBJ1-2|.
CASSSGPYGYTF
TGTGCCAGCAGTTCCGGACCCTATGGCTACACCTTC
>TRBD1|TRBV18|TRBJ1-2|.
CASSPETGGWNYGYTF
TGTGCCAGCTCACCAGAGACAGGGGGCTGGAACTATGGCTACACCTTC
>TRBD1|TRBV7-2|TRBJ2-7|once
CASSVPGQGAYEQYF
TGTGCCAGCAGCGTTCCGGGACAGGGGGCCTACGAGCAGTACTTC
>.|TRBV23-1|TRBJ1-2|.
CASSQELNPRYGYTF
TGCGCCAGCAGTCAGGAACTCAACCCCAGGTATGGCTACACCTTC
>TRBD1|TRBV30|TRBJ1-2|.
CAWSREGAPNYGYTF
TGTGCCTGGAGTCGGGAGGGGGCCCCGAACTATGGCTACACCTTC
>.|TRBV7-2|TRBJ1-4|.
CASSLGLAGNEKLFF
TGTGCCAGCAGCTTAGGTCTGGCCGGTAATGAAAAACTGTTTTTT
>.|TRBV18|TRBJ1-3|.
CASSPQRGSGNTIYF
TGTGCCAGCTCACCACAGCGGGGTTCTGGAAACACCATATATTTT
>TRBD2|TRBV2|TRBJ2-3|once
CASSGTGTNDPYF
TGTGCCAGCAGTGGAACCGGGACTAATGATCCGTATTTT
>TRBD1|TRBV4-1|TRBJ1-5|few
CASSQEVTGDQPQHF
TGCGCCAGCAGCCAAGAGGTAACAGGGGATCAGCCCCAGCATTTT
>.|TRBV6-8|TRBJ2-3|.
CASKDGVKQYF
TGTGCCAGCAAAGACGGGGTTAAGCAGTATTTT
>.|TRBV7-2|TRBJ2-3|.
CASSPQSSGLDTQYF
TGTGCCAGCAGCCCCCAAAGTAGTGGTTTAGATACGCAGTATTTT
>.|TRBV11-2|TRBJ1-1|.
CASSLVSGNTEAFF
TGTGCCAGCAGCTTAGTTTCAGGGAACACTGAAGCTTTCTTT
>TRBD2|TRBV27|TRBJ2-2|few
CASSPEAGGPGELFF
TGTGCCAGCAGTCCAGAGGCGGGAGGACCCGGGGAGCTGTTTTTT
>.|TRBV7-3|TRBJ1-1|.
CASSLGPGSEAFF
TGTGCCAGCAGCCTCGGACCCGGCAGTGAAGCTTTCTTT